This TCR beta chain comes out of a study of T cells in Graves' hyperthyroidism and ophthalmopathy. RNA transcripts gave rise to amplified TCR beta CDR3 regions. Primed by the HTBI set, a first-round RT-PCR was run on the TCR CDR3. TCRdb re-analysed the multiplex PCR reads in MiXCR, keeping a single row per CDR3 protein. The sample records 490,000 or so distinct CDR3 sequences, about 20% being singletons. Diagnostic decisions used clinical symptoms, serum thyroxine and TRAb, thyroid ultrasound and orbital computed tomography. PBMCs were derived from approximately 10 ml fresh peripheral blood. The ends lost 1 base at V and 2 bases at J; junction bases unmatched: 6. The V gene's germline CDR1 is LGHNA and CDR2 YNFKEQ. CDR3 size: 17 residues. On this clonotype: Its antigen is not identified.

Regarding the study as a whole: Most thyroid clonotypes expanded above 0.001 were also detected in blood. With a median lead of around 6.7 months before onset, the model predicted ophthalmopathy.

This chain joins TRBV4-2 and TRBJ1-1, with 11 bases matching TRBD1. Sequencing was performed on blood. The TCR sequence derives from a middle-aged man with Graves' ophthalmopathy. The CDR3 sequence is CASSQVWTGGRNTEAFF. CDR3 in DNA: TGTGCCAGCAGCCAAGTCTGGACAGGGGGCCGTAACACTGAAGCTTTCTTT.